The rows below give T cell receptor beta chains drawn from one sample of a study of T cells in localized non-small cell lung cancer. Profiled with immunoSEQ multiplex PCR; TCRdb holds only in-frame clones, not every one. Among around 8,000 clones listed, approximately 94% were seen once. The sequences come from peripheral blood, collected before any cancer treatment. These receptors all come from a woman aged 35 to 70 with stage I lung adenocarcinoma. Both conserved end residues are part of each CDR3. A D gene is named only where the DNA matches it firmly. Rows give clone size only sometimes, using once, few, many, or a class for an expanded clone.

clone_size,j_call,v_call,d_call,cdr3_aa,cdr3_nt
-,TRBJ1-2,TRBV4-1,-,CASSQGRETNYGYTF,TGCGCCAGCAGCCAAGGACGGGAGACAAACTATGGCTACACCTTC
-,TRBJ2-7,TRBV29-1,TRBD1,CSVAGQGARSSYEQYF,TGCAGCGTCGCCGGACAGGGGGCCAGGAGCTCCTACGAGCAGTACTTC
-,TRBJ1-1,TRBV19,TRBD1,CASTRDRTRNTEAFF,TGTGCCAGTACTAGGGACAGGACTCGTAACACTGAAGCTTTCTTT
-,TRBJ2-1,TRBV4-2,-,CASSQEPGAYNEQFF,TGTGCCAGCAGCCAAGAGCCGGGGGCGTACAATGAGCAGTTCTTC
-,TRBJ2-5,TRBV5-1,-,CASSFHRERETQYF,TGCGCCAGCAGCTTCCACAGGGAGCGAGAGACCCAGTACTTC
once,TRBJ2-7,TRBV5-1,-,CASSLAEQSQAQYF,TGCGCCAGCAGCTTGGCGGAACAAAGCCAGGCGCAGTACTTC
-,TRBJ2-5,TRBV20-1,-,CTFGHQETQYF,TGCACCTTTGGACACCAAGAGACCCAGTACTTC
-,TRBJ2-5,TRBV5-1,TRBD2,CASSFGASGPQETQYF,TGCGCCAGCAGCTTTGGAGCTAGCGGGCCTCAAGAGACCCAGTACTTC
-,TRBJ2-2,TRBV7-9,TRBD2,CASSLPVWGGNTGELFF,TGTGCCAGCAGCTTGCCCGTTTGGGGGGGGAACACCGGGGAGCTGTTTTTT
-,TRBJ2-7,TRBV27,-,CASSLLGRERQYF,TGTGCCAGCAGTTTATTAGGACGCGAACGGCAGTACTTC
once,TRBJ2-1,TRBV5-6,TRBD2,CASSGGDTSGISSYNEQFF,TGTGCCAGCAGCGGGGGGGACACTAGCGGGATCAGCTCCTACAATGAGCAGTTCTTC
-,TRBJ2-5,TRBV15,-,CATSRDQAPETQYF,TGTGCCACCAGCAGAGATCAAGCACCAGAGACCCAGTACTTC
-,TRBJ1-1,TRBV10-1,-,CASSESEGGGWNTEAFF,TGCGCCAGCAGTGAGTCGGAAGGGGGGGGCTGGAACACTGAAGCTTTCTTT
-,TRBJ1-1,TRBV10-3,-,CAISVTGNTEAFF,TGTGCCATCAGTGTTACAGGGAACACTGAAGCTTTCTTT
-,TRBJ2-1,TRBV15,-,CATSRLTGVVYNEQFF,TGTGCCACCAGCCGCCTTACCGGGGTAGTCTACAATGAGCAGTTCTTC
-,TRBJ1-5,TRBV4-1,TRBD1,CASSHTTGATPGPQHF,TGCGCCAGCAGCCATACTACAGGGGCCACCCCGGGGCCCCAGCATTTT
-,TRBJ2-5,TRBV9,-,CASSRGAQETQYF,TGTGCCAGCAGCCGAGGAGCGCAAGAGACCCAGTACTTC
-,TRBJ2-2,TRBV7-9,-,CASSSVNTGELFF,TGTGCCAGCAGCTCGGTGAACACCGGGGAGCTGTTTTTT
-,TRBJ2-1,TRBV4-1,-,CASSQADGGGGYNEQFF,TGCGCCAGCAGCCAAGCGGATGGCGGCGGAGGCTACAATGAGCAGTTCTTC
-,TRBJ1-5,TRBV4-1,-,CASSPQLGPLDGSNQPQHF,TGCGCCAGCAGCCCCCAACTCGGCCCCCTGGACGGTAGCAATCAGCCCCAGCATTTT
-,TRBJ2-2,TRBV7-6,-,CASSPPREGLNTGELFF,TGTGCCAGCAGCCCCCCCCGGGAAGGACTGAACACCGGGGAGCTGTTTTTT
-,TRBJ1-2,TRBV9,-,CASSVGHKYGYTF,TGTGCCAGCAGCGTAGGTCATAAATATGGCTACACCTTC
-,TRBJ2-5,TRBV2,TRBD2,CASFPSGGSSGTQYF,TGTGCCAGCTTTCCCAGCGGGGGGTCTTCAGGGACCCAGTACTTC
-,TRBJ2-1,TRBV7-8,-,CASSLKGWREAYNEQFF,TGTGCCAGCAGCTTAAAGGGTTGGCGGGAAGCCTACAATGAGCAGTTCTTC
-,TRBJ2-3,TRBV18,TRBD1,CASSLQTTGTGADTQYF,TGTGCCAGCTCACTCCAAACGACCGGGACAGGGGCAGATACGCAGTATTTT
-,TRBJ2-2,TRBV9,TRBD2,CASSVVIAGAGELFF,TGTGCCAGCAGCGTAGTGATAGCGGGAGCCGGGGAGCTGTTTTTT
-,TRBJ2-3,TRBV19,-,CASSTLTDTQYF,TGTGCCAGTAGTACACTCACAGATACGCAGTATTTT
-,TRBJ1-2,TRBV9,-,CASSVRDSLYGYTF,TGTGCCAGCAGCGTAAGGGACTCACTCTATGGCTACACCTTC
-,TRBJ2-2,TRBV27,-,CASSLAVPGELFF,TGTGCCAGCAGTTTGGCGGTTCCCGGGGAGCTGTTTTTT
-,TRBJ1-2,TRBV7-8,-,CASSFNLDYGYTF,TGTGCCAGCAGCTTCAACCTTGACTATGGCTACACCTTC
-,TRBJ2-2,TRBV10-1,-,CASRARDTGELFF,TGCGCCAGCCGGGCTAGAGACACCGGGGAGCTGTTTTTT
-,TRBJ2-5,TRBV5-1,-,CASSVQGGQETQYF,TGCGCCAGCAGCGTACAGGGTGGGCAAGAGACCCAGTACTTC
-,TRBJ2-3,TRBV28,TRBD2,CASSFSGGPTDTQYF,TGTGCCAGCAGTTTTAGCGGGGGGCCCACAGATACGCAGTATTTT
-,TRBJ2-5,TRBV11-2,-,CASSLGQQETQYF,TGTGCCAGCAGCTTAGGACAGCAAGAGACCCAGTACTTC
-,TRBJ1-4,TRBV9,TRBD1,CASSGQGSNEKLFF,TGTGCCAGCAGCGGACAGGGGTCTAATGAAAAACTGTTTTTT
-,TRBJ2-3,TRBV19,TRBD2,CASSIRLAGYSQDTQYF,TGTGCCAGTAGTATTCGACTAGCGGGATATAGTCAGGATACGCAGTATTTT
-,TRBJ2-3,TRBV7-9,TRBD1,CASSLGGNRGRKDTQYF,TGTGCCAGCAGCTTAGGAGGGAACAGGGGGCGGAAAGATACGCAGTATTTT
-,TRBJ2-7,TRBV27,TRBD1,CASSTRTGEQYF,TGTGCCAGCAGTACACGGACAGGAGAGCAGTACTTC
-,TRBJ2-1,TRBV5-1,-,CASSFYDEQFF,TGCGCCAGCAGCTTTTACGATGAGCAGTTCTTC
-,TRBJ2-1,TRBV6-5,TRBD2,CASSYSSGSDEQFF,TGTGCCAGCAGTTACTCTAGCGGGAGCGATGAGCAGTTCTTC
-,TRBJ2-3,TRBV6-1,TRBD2,CASHLAGVGDTQYF,TGTGCCAGCCATTTAGCGGGAGTCGGAGATACGCAGTATTTT
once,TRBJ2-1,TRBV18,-,CASSPRMGQGGYNEQFF,TGTGCCAGCTCACCCCGGATGGGGCAGGGCGGCTACAATGAGCAGTTCTTC
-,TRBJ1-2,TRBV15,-,CATSREEVLGYTF,TGTGCCACCAGCAGAGAGGAGGTGTTGGGCTACACCTTC
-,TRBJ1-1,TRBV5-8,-,CASSLAVGARGTEAFF,TGTGCCAGCAGCTTGGCCGTCGGGGCCAGGGGCACTGAAGCTTTCTTT
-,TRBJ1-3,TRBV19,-,CASSINSGNTIYF,TGTGCCAGTAGTATCAACTCTGGAAACACCATATATTTT
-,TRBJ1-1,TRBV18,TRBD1,CASSLVTGTNTEAFF,TGTGCCAGCTCACTAGTGACAGGGACGAACACTGAAGCTTTCTTT
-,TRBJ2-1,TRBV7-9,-,CASSLVARAAYNEQFF,TGTGCCAGCAGCTTAGTGGCCCGGGCTGCCTACAATGAGCAGTTCTTC
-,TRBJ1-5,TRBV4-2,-,CASSQDLTGYQPQHF,TGTGCCAGCAGCCAAGATTTGACAGGCTATCAGCCCCAGCATTTT
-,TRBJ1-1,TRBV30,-,CAWGQLNTEAFF,TGTGCCTGGGGACAGTTGAACACTGAAGCTTTCTTT
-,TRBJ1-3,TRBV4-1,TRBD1,CASRTGQGSGNTIYF,TGCGCCAGCAGGACCGGACAGGGCTCTGGAAACACCATATATTTT
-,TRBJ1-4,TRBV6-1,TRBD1,CASRVTGANEKLFF,TGTGCCAGCAGGGTCACAGGGGCAAATGAAAAACTGTTTTTT
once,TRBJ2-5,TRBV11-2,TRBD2,CASSVGWEGVSETQYF,TGTGCCAGCAGCGTAGGGTGGGAGGGAGTATCAGAGACCCAGTACTTC
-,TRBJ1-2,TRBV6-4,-,CASRALGQSGYGYTF,TGTGCCAGCAGGGCCCTCGGTCAATCGGGTTATGGCTACACCTTC
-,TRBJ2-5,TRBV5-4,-,CASSLQTARRETQYF,TGTGCCAGCAGCTTGCAGACAGCTCGGCGAGAGACCCAGTACTTC
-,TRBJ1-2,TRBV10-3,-,CAISEETGHLGNGYTF,TGTGCCATCAGTGAGGAGACGGGACACCTAGGAAATGGCTACACCTTC
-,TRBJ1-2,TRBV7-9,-,CASGPGTYGYTF,TGTGCCAGCGGTCCGGGGACCTATGGCTACACCTTC
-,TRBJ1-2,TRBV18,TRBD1,CASSPTPPPPGQGLYGYTF,TGTGCCAGCTCACCAACTCCACCCCCCCCCGGACAGGGTCTCTATGGCTACACCTTC